Given below is one T cell receptor beta chain in context. iRepertoire HTBI primers and Arm-PCR of CDR3 regions built TCR beta libraries. TCRdb fed the multiplex PCR reads into MiXCR, producing one record per CDR3 protein. The data contain roughly 500,000 distinct CDR3 sequences, roughly 14% of them singletons. Time point given: newly diagnosed GD, antithyroid drugs for less than 3 months. Isolated PBMC RNA provided the starting material for the TCR library. Germline V CDR1 and CDR2: SGHRS, YFSETQ. The V end was cut by 0 bases, the J end by 0 bases, with 11 bases between. This CDR3 contains 16 residues. This record belongs to a study of regulatory T cells in long-lasting Graves disease. This sample was shared with a second study, whose subject was T cells in Graves' hyperthyroidism and ophthalmopathy.

The source of this sequence is a man aged 30-40 years with Graves disease. The V call is TRBV5-1, the J call TRBJ2-3, with TRBD2 as a possible D gene (6 bases). Here the sequenced sample was peripheral blood mononuclear cells (PBMCs), taken at new diagnosis, from a patient treated with antithyroid drugs. The CDR3 sequence is CASSLEVAASTDTQYF. CDR3 DNA: TGCGCCAGCAGCTTGGAGGTAGCGGCTAGCACAGATACGCAGTATTTT.